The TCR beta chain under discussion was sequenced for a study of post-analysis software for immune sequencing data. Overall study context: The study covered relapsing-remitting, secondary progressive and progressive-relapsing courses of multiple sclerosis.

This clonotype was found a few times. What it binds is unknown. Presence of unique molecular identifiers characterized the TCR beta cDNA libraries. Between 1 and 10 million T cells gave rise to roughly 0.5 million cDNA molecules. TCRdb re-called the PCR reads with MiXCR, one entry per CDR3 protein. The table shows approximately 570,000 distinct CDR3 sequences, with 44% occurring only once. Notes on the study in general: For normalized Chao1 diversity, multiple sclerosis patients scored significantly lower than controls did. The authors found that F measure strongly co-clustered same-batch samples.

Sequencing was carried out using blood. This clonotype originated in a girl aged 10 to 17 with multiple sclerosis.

CDR3 bases: TGCAGTGCTAGAGATCGACTAGCGGGAGCCAATGAGCAGTTCTTC. Its protein is CSARDRLAGANEQFF. This chain joins TRBV20-1 and TRBJ2-1; 12 nucleotides agree with TRBD2. Germline V gives CDR1 DFQATT, CDR2 SNEGSKA (reference sequence). The CDR3 is 15 residues long. With V trimmed by 0 bases and J by 6 bases, 3 bases remained unmatched.